Below, 10 T cell receptor beta chains from the same sample are listed, as sequenced in a study of T-cell reconstitution after alpha-beta-depleted transplantation in children. The TCRbeta library incorporated unique molecular identifiers. TCRdb fed the PCR reads into MiXCR, producing one record per CDR3 protein. The sample has approximately 1,000,000 distinct CDR3 sequences, about 30% seen once. Sample: PBMCs, mostly from graft donor cells, taken 360 days after TCRalphabeta/CD19-depleted stem cell transplant. All receptors come from a boy in the first two years of life who had a stem cell transplant for SCID, so the T cells may come from the graft donor.

J is TRBJ2-5 and V is TRBV12-3 or TRBV12-4, with TRBD2 as a possible D gene (5 bases). This CDR3 is built from 12 residues. Trimming stripped 7 bases from V and 8 bases from J, with 14 bases between. The CDR3 DNA sequence: TGTGCCAGCACCTCCCCCGGGGAAACCCAGTACTTC. Translation gives CASTSPGETQYF.

This clonotype was seen only a few times. The chain is built from TRBV25-1 and TRBJ2-1; D perhaps matches TRBD1 (6 bases). Germline V gene data show CDR1 as MGHDK and CDR2 as SYGVNS. Trimming shortened V by 6 bases and J by 7 bases, and 13 bases separated the two germline ends. This CDR3 comprises 13 residues. CDR3 sequence: CASRAGARNEQFF. The CDR3 DNA follows: TGTGCCAGCAGGGCAGGGGCGAGGAATGAGCAGTTCTTC.

The genes are TRBV7-9 and TRBJ1-2; D gene unclear. Germline CDR1 SEHNR, CDR2 FQNEAQ (reference sequence). The CDR3 is 13 residues long. Trimming shortened V by 5 bases and J by 8 bases, and 15 bases separated the two germline ends. For the CDR3, the DNA is TGTGCCAGCAGCCAAGACGGGCTAGGGGGCTACACCTTC. It codes for CASSQDGLGGYTF.

The gene calls are TRBV21-1 and TRBJ2-3; the DNA was not used to check the table's D call, TRBD1. TRBV21-1 is tagged as a pseudogene. CDR3 length: 15 amino acids. CDR3 nucleotides: TGTGCCAGCAGCCCGGGACCGATGCGCGCGGATACGCAGTATTTT. This sequence encodes CASSPGPMRADTQYF.

V is TRBV10-3 and J is TRBJ2-7, with D perhaps TRBD2 (6 bases). Trimming removed 11 bases at V and 4 bases at J, with 18 bases between. This CDR3 has 13 amino acids. Germline CDR1 reads ENHRY; CDR2 reads SYGVKD. The CDR3 nucleotides are TGTGCCGCCACTAGCACTCCCCATTACGAGCAGTACTTC. Translation gives CAATSTPHYEQYF.

The V call is TRBV29-1, the J call TRBJ1-1; D not resolved. Germline V lookup: CDR1 SQVTM, CDR2 ANQGSEA. Trimming removed 7 bases from V and 5 bases from J, with 11 bases in between. This CDR3 has 11 amino acids. As DNA, the CDR3 is TGCAGCGGCCGAGCGGGTACTGAAGCTTTCTTT. It specifies CSGRAGTEAFF. The full variable domain, its missing parts supplied by reference TRBV29-1 and TRBJ1-1, is SAVISQKPSRDICQRGTSLTIQCQVDSQVTMMFWYRQQPGQSLTLIATANQGSEATYESGFVIDKFPISRPNLTFSTLTVSNMSPEDSSIYLCSGRAGTEAFFGQGTRLTVV.

Only a few counts were recorded for this clonotype. V gene TRBV4-3 combines with J gene TRBJ1-4; D gene uncertain. The CDR3 runs 16 residues. With 0 bases removed from V and 12 bases from J, the gap between germline ends came to 20 bases. Germline CDR1 reads LGHNA; CDR2 reads YSLEER. DNA of the CDR3: TGCGCCAGCAGCCAAGATATTAGCACGGGCGCCTGGGAACTGTTTTTT. Translating gives CASSQDISTGAWELFF.

The V gene is TRBV5-1, the J gene TRBJ2-7; weak D call: TRBD2 (7 bases). The CDR3 has 15 residues. Germline V gene sequence: CDR1 SGHRS, CDR2 YFSETQ. V gave up 6 bases and J gave up 2 bases, with 18 bases separating them. CDR3 residues: CASTWGGQSTYEQYF. CDR3 sequence (DNA): TGCGCCAGCACGTGGGGGGGGCAGAGTACCTACGAGCAGTACTTC.

The rearrangement uses TRBV6-1 and TRBJ2-5; D may be TRBD2 (7 bases). V was cut by 7 bases and J by 3 bases, with 15 bases left in between. Germline assignment: CDR1 MNHNS and CDR2 SASEGT. The CDR3 loop spans 14 amino acids. The CDR3 DNA sequence: TGTGCCAGCAATCAAGGGGGGGGGAAAGAGACCCAGTACTTC. Protein sequence: CASNQGGGKETQYF.

This chain connects TRBV4-1 to TRBJ2-1; the match to TRBD2 covers 11 bases. This CDR3 spans 17 amino acids. The V segment lost 5 bases and the J segment 6 bases; nucleotides outside the gene matches: 12. Germline assignment: CDR1 MGHRA and CDR2 YSYEKL. Written as DNA, the CDR3 is TGCGCCAGCAGCTTATATTCCGGGACTAGCGGCTTCAATGAGCAGTTCTTC. This gives the protein CASSLYSGTSGFNEQFF.